This TCR beta chain emerged from a study of blood T cell repertoires in COVID-19. Study information: T cells, B-cell-depleted T cells, or PBMCs supplied cDNA or gDNA.

Recovered participants had two consecutive negative NP/OP PCR tests, healthcare professional clearance, or symptom resolution. Germline lookup yields CDR1 SGDLS and CDR2 YYNGEE. V shed 4 bases, J shed 5 bases, and the junction held 9 bases outside the gene matches. The CDR3 has 15 amino acids. The assay was immunoSEQ multiplex PCR, and TCRdb's table has in-frame clones only and misses some. The sample contains approximately 200,000 clones, about 90% of which appear only once. This clonotype originated in a man aged 25 to 40 who had recovered from COVID-19. Sequencing was carried out using PBMCs or T cells enriched from blood (not recorded which). The rearrangement joins TRBV9 to TRBJ1-2, with 9 bases lining up with TRBD1. CDR3 in amino acids: CASSPSGTGLYGYTF. The CDR3 DNA sequence: TGTGCCAGCAGCCCCTCCGGGACAGGGTTGTATGGCTACACCTTC.